This entry lists 17 T cell receptor beta chains sequenced from one sample in a study of response to subunit inactivated influenza vaccine. One entry per CDR3 protein results from TCRdb running MiXCR on the RT-PCR reads. The table includes 600,000 to 700,000 distinct CDR3 sequences, about 15% detected once. The sample in question was PBMCs from blood, obtained around 14 days before vaccination. These receptors came from a man aged 45-65 years who received an inactivated influenza vaccine.

This clonotype was seen a handful of times. V usage is TRBV15 and J usage is TRBJ2-4; the D gene could be TRBD1 or TRBD2 (6 bases each). This CDR3 is built from 15 residues. The V and J ends lost 5 bases and 7 bases respectively, with 18 bases between them. Germline V gene sequence: CDR1 LNHNV, CDR2 YYDKDF (reference sequence). The CDR3 region is CATSGGTLEGNIQYF. The CDR3 DNA reads TGTGCCACCAGCGGAGGGACACTCGAAGGGAACATTCAGTACTTC.

This chain uses TRBV6-5 with TRBJ1-1; tentative D call: TRBD1 (5 bases). Trimming removed 3 bases from V and 0 bases from J, with 14 bases in between. The CDR3 covers 16 residues. The germline CDR1 and CDR2 sequences are MNHEY and SVGAGI. CDR3 region: CASSYIGGRVNTEAFF. CDR3 coding DNA: TGTGCCAGCAGTTATATCGGGGGACGGGTGAACACTGAAGCTTTCTTT.

The chain couples TRBV4-2 to TRBJ1-6, with 12 positions matching TRBD1. This CDR3 has 15 residues. With 1 base clipped from V and 11 bases from J, the junction kept 3 bases outside the gene matches. The germline gives CDR1 LGHNA, CDR2 YNFKEQ. CDR3 protein: CASSQGDRGQPPLHF. CDR3 coding DNA: TGTGCCAGCAGCCAAGGGGACAGGGGGCAACCACCCCTCCACTTT.

This clonotype was seen a few times. The chain has TRBV6-2 or TRBV6-3 and TRBJ2-2; D possibly corresponds to TRBD1 (5 bases). CDR1 and CDR2 (germline): MNHEY, SVGEGT. With 2 bases removed from V and 8 bases from J, the gap between germline ends came to 12 bases. The CDR3 is made up of 14 amino acids. The CDR3 region has the DNA TGTGCCAGCAGTTACGGAACAGGCCCGGGGGAGCTGTTTTTT. This sequence encodes CASSYGTGPGELFF.

This clonotype was detected ten times or more. The chain joins TRBV12-3 or TRBV12-4 to TRBJ2-7, with D unresolved. The CDR3 has 14 residues. V shed 6 bases and J shed 7 bases, with 19 bases lying between them. The CDR3 DNA sequence: TGTGCCAGCAGCCCCGCCCAGCAAGCCGGAGAGCAGTACTTC. Translating it yields CASSPAQQAGEQYF.

This clonotype has more than one count but fewer than ten. This sequence joins TRBV19 and TRBJ2-1; 7 bases fit TRBD2. This CDR3 has 17 residues. Trimming at V came to 3 bases and at J to 0 bases, leaving 8 bases not matched to a gene. Germline V gene data show CDR1 as LNHDA and CDR2 as SQIVND (reference sequence). CDR3: CASSIRDSGYSYNEQFF. CDR3 nucleotides: TGTGCCAGTAGTATTCGGGATAGCGGGTACTCCTACAATGAGCAGTTCTTC.

This clonotype was recorded at least ten times. The chain uses TRBV29-1 and TRBJ2-3; 10 positions agree with TRBD1. Per germline, CDR1 SQVTM and CDR2 ANQGSEA. After removal of 4 bases from V and 3 bases from J, the junction contained 4 bases not matched to a gene. The CDR3 runs 14 residues. CDR3 DNA: TGCAGCGTTGGACAGGGGGCGAGTACAGATACGCAGTATTTT. Translating it yields CSVGQGASTDTQYF.

The gene calls are TRBV6-1 and TRBJ2-7; the D gene is possibly TRBD1 (6 bases). The CDR3 is 13 residues long. V was trimmed by 7 bases and J by 4 bases, leaving 14 bases between them. Germline-derived CDR1 and CDR2 are MNHNS and SASEGT. In DNA, the CDR3 is TGTGCCAGCAAAAGGCAGGGGATTTACGAGCAGTACTTC. Its translation: CASKRQGIYEQYF.

This clonotype was detected only a few times. The chain uses TRBV4-2 and TRBJ2-6; possibly TRBD2 for D (6 bases). The CDR3 sequence is 17 residues long. Per the germline V gene, CDR1 is LGHNA and CDR2 is YNFKEQ. Deletions cut 0 bases from V and 2 bases from J, with 11 bases between. CDR3 region: CASSQDPAGPGANVLTF. The CDR3 region has the DNA TGTGCCAGCAGCCAAGATCCAGCGGGCCCTGGGGCCAACGTCCTGACTTTC.

The rearrangement joins TRBV4-1 to TRBJ2-7; TRBD1 aligns across 8 bases. Trimming removed 4 bases from V and 2 bases from J; junction bases left unmatched: 4. The CDR3 consists of 14 residues. Germline V CDR1 and CDR2: MGHRA, YSYEKL. CDR3 in amino acids: CASSPDRVAYEQYF. The CDR3 DNA reads TGCGCCAGCAGCCCGGACAGGGTCGCCTACGAGCAGTACTTC.

The table lists this clonotype with many counts. V is TRBV20-1 and J is TRBJ2-7; 10 bases match TRBD2. The CDR3 has 14 residues. The V gene's germline CDR1 is DFQATT and CDR2 SNEGSKA (reference sequence). The ends lost 5 bases at V and 7 bases at J; junction bases unmatched: 11. CDR3 in amino acids: CSAANSGGSGEQYF. The CDR3, as DNA: TGCAGTGCTGCCAATAGCGGGGGGTCGGGGGAGCAGTACTTC.

This clonotype was observed a few times. The CDR3 region is CASSLKGGSGNEQFF. In DNA form, the CDR3 reads TGTGCCAGCAGCCTTAAGGGGGGCTCTGGGAATGAGCAGTTCTTC. The V gene is TRBV7-2, the J gene TRBJ2-1, with D tentatively TRBD1 or TRBD2 (6 bases each). This CDR3 region has 15 residues. Germline lookup yields CDR1 SGHTA and CDR2 FQGNSA. Trimming left V 5 bases short and J 7 bases short, with 18 bases between.

The chain links TRBV10-2 to TRBJ2-7; D uncertain. The CDR3 runs 13 residues. The germline V and J ends were trimmed by 4 bases and 4 bases, with 11 bases remaining between them. CDR1 is WSHSY, CDR2 SAAADI, per germline. The CDR3 spells CASSGAGIYEQYF. CDR3 coding DNA: TGCGCCAGCAGTGGAGCCGGAATTTACGAGCAGTACTTC.

This clonotype was seen repeatedly, ten times or more. The V and J genes are TRBV10-3 and TRBJ2-3; a possible D gene is TRBD2 (5 bases). V lost 0 bases and J lost 6, with 10 bases in between. This CDR3 region has 14 residues. From germline, CDR1 is ENHRY and CDR2 SYGVKD. The CDR3 DNA is TGTGCCATCAGTGAGTCAGACGGGGTTGATACGCAGTATTTT. This translates into CAISESDGVDTQYF.

This rearrangement joins TRBV5-1 to TRBJ1-6, with 8 bases that match TRBD1. V shed 2 bases, J shed 5 bases, and the junction held 3 bases outside the gene matches. CDR3 length: 15 residues. Looked up from germline, CDR1 is SGHRS and CDR2 is YFSETQ. CDR3 region: CASSFPDRDNSPLHF. Here the CDR3 DNA reads TGCGCCAGCAGCTTTCCGGACAGGGATAATTCACCCCTCCACTTT.

The CDR3 sequence: CASNPGGSTYGYTF. The CDR3 DNA reads TGTGCCAGTAACCCAGGCGGGTCGACCTATGGCTACACCTTC. The chain joins TRBV9 to TRBJ1-2; D unclear. This CDR3 region has 14 residues. CDR1 is SGDLS and CDR2 is YYNGEE in the germline V gene. The V end was cut by 8 bases, the J end by 4 bases, with 18 bases between.

The chain has TRBV6-2 or TRBV6-3 and TRBJ1-5; a weak D match, TRBD1 (5 bases). V lost 10 bases, J lost 0 bases, and 10 bases lay in between. Germline V CDR1 and CDR2: MNHEY, SVGEGT. The CDR3 sequence is 13 residues long. The CDR3 loop is CATRGYSNQPQHF. The CDR3 DNA reads TGTGCCACGAGGGGCTATAGCAATCAGCCCCAGCATTTT.